This TCR beta chain was profiled in a study of T-cell memory formation after mild COVID-19. Study observations and caveats: Contracting clones localized mainly to CM and EM when CD4+ and mainly to EMRA when CD8+.

The CDR3 has 15 residues. Germline CDR1 reads LGHNA; CDR2 reads YNFKEQ. Unmatched junction bases numbered 7, after V lost 1 base and J lost 8 bases. There are many counts of this clonotype. Its antigen is not identified. TCRdb fed the 5' RACE reads into MiXCR, producing one record per CDR3 protein. The repertoire holds some 490,000 distinct CDR3 sequences, with over 15% as singletons. The rearrangement links TRBV4-2 to TRBJ2-1, with 8 bases identical to TRBD2. What was sequenced was PBMCs or a T cell subset sorted from them (not recorded which). This TCR was recovered from an adult woman who had mild COVID-19 (a few samples of this study predate the infection). Cell type and time point are not known. CDR3 DNA: TGTGCCAGCAGCCAAGGAGCGGGGGCTTGGCATGAGCAGTTCTTC. Its translation is CASSQGAGAWHEQFF.